Listed below are T cell receptor beta chains from one sample, sequenced in a study of human T cells and chemical hapten exposure. TCRdb recomputed calls from the 5' RACE reads with MiXCR, one row per CDR3 protein. Of 81,000 or so distinct CDR3 sequences listed, less than 9.5% were seen once; the top ten hold roughly 2.4%. The receptors derive from a male donor in good health. CDR3s include the opening cysteine and the closing phenylalanine or tryptophan. Each record gives: CDR3 DNA, CDR3 protein, V gene, D gene, J gene, clone size. A D gene is named only where the DNA matches it firmly. Clone size is shown for a subset of rows, as once, few, many or a class of expanded clone.

CDR3 DNA: TGCAGTGCTAGTAACAGCCGTGAAGCTTTCTTT
CDR3 protein: CSASNSREAFF
V gene: TRBV20-1
D gene: .
J gene: TRBJ1-1
clone size: few

CDR3 DNA: TGCAGTGCTCCCGGGACTAGCGGGACTACGCAGTATTTT
CDR3 protein: CSAPGTSGTTQYF
V gene: TRBV20-1
D gene: TRBD2
J gene: TRBJ2-3
clone size: many

CDR3 DNA: TGTGCTAGTGGTTTGCTTACATACAGCTCTGGGGCCAACGTCCTGACTTTC
CDR3 protein: CASGLLTYSSGANVLTF
V gene: TRBV12-5
D gene: .
J gene: TRBJ2-6
clone size: few

CDR3 DNA: TGTGCCAGCAGTGCGATCCCGGGGTCCATATCCTACGAGCAGTACTTC
CDR3 protein: CASSAIPGSISYEQYF
V gene: TRBV12-3/TRBV12-4
D gene: .
J gene: TRBJ2-7
clone size: many

CDR3 DNA: TGTGCCAGCAGCCAAGAACGGGACCGGCAAAACACCGGGGAGCTGTTTTTT
CDR3 protein: CASSQERDRQNTGELFF
V gene: TRBV4-2
D gene: .
J gene: TRBJ2-2
clone size: many

CDR3 DNA: TGTGCCAGCAGCTTAGTACTAGCGGGAGAGTACAATGAGCAGTTCTTC
CDR3 protein: CASSLVLAGEYNEQFF
V gene: TRBV7-9
D gene: TRBD2
J gene: TRBJ2-1
clone size: many

CDR3 DNA: TGCAGCGTTGACCAGGGGACCCTCTCCACTGAAGCTTTCTTT
CDR3 protein: CSVDQGTLSTEAFF
V gene: TRBV29-1
D gene: .
J gene: TRBJ1-1
clone size: few

CDR3 DNA: TGCGCCAGCAGGGGAGAGCTTCGCGAGCAGTACTTC
CDR3 protein: CASRGELREQYF
V gene: TRBV4-1
D gene: .
J gene: TRBJ2-7
clone size: many

CDR3 DNA: TGTGCCAGCAGAAGGAAACTTACAGACTCTGGAAACACCATATATTTT
CDR3 protein: CASRRKLTDSGNTIYF
V gene: TRBV27
D gene: .
J gene: TRBJ1-3
clone size: few

CDR3 DNA: TGTGCCAGCAGTGAAAGCCGGGGGAACACTGAAGCTTTCTTT
CDR3 protein: CASSESRGNTEAFF
V gene: TRBV6-1
D gene: .
J gene: TRBJ1-1
clone size: many

CDR3 DNA: TGTGCCAGCAGCCCCGGGACAGGGGACTACAATGAGCAGTTCTTC
CDR3 protein: CASSPGTGDYNEQFF
V gene: TRBV7-9
D gene: TRBD1
J gene: TRBJ2-1
clone size: few

CDR3 DNA: TGCGCCAGCAGCCCGGAATGGGGTGGAGGGAACACTGAAGCTTTCTTT
CDR3 protein: CASSPEWGGGNTEAFF
V gene: TRBV5-1
D gene: .
J gene: TRBJ1-1
clone size: few

CDR3 DNA: TGTGCCAGCACCCTTACAGGGATGAACACTGAAGCTTTCTTT
CDR3 protein: CASTLTGMNTEAFF
V gene: TRBV27
D gene: .
J gene: TRBJ1-1
clone size: many

CDR3 DNA: TGCAGCGCCGGCCCGGGGCTGAACACTGAAGCTTTCTTT
CDR3 protein: CSAGPGLNTEAFF
V gene: TRBV29-1
D gene: .
J gene: TRBJ1-1
clone size: few

CDR3 DNA: TGCGCCAGCAGCTCATACGATAGTTTCTATGGCTACACCTTC
CDR3 protein: CASSSYDSFYGYTF
V gene: TRBV5-1
D gene: .
J gene: TRBJ1-2
clone size: few

CDR3 DNA: TGCGCCAGCAGCTTATCCCCGGGGGGACCCTCGGGAGATACGCAGTATTTT
CDR3 protein: CASSLSPGGPSGDTQYF
V gene: TRBV5-1
D gene: TRBD2
J gene: TRBJ2-3
clone size: many

CDR3 DNA: TGTGCCAGCAGCTTGGATACCTCCAGCTCCTACGAGCAGTACTTC
CDR3 protein: CASSLDTSSSYEQYF
V gene: TRBV5-4
D gene: .
J gene: TRBJ2-7
clone size: many

CDR3 DNA: TGTGCCAGCAGCTTAGCTGCCGCGGCCTACGAGCAGTACTTC
CDR3 protein: CASSLAAAAYEQYF
V gene: TRBV7-9
D gene: .
J gene: TRBJ2-7
clone size: .

CDR3 DNA: TGTGCCAGCAGTTACTTTGACCGAAACACAGATACGCAGTATTTT
CDR3 protein: CASSYFDRNTDTQYF
V gene: TRBV6-2/TRBV6-3
D gene: .
J gene: TRBJ2-3
clone size: .

CDR3 DNA: TGTGCCAGCAGTCTCGACGGGAGGGAGACCCAGTACTTC
CDR3 protein: CASSLDGRETQYF
V gene: TRBV12-3/TRBV12-4
D gene: TRBD2
J gene: TRBJ2-5
clone size: .

CDR3 DNA: TGTGCCAGCAGCTTAGGGCAGGGGCGGGACATTCAGTACTTC
CDR3 protein: CASSLGQGRDIQYF
V gene: TRBV11-2
D gene: .
J gene: TRBJ2-4
clone size: few

CDR3 DNA: TGTGCCAGCAGTGAAGGGGGACATTCCTACGAGCAGTACTTC
CDR3 protein: CASSEGGHSYEQYF
V gene: TRBV6-1
D gene: .
J gene: TRBJ2-7
clone size: many